This T cell receptor (beta chain) was observed in a study of T cell repertoires in cytomegalovirus infection. Overall study: Public TCR beta signatures provided an indication of both CMV infection and a matching HLA type.

CDR3 length: 15 residues. Trimming shortened V by 5 bases and J by 3 bases, and 14 bases separated the two germline ends. Looked up from germline, CDR1 is SNHLY and CDR2 is FYNNEI. This clonotype has more than one count but fewer than ten. Its target is unknown. Using its own MiXCR run on the reads, TCRdb lists one record per CDR3 protein. The repertoire holds about 920,000 distinct CDR3 sequences, with approximately 30% as singletons. Here the sequenced sample was cultured CD8+ T cells from PBMCs, taken from culture after CMV antigen stimulation. V is TRBV2 and J is TRBJ2-1; the D gene is possibly TRBD1 (5 bases). The receptor's source is a human donor in good health (CMV status not recorded). Some clones in this sample may be carry-over from other donors' samples. For the CDR3, the DNA is TGTGCCAGCAGTTCCCTCGACAGAAACTACAATGAGCAGTTCTTC. Translated, it gives CASSSLDRNYNEQFF.